Presented here are 18 T cell receptor beta chains from one specimen sequenced in a study of blood T cell repertoires in COVID-19. Only in-frame clones appear in the TCRdb table, and some are missing; sequencing was by immunoSEQ multiplex PCR. The sample includes 160,000 or so clones, roughly 80% of them seen just once. Sample: PBMCs or T cells enriched from blood (not recorded which). All receptors derive from a woman between 40 and 50 years old with acute COVID-19.

The rearrangement uses TRBV5-1 and TRBJ2-3; D is perhaps TRBD2 (5 bases). Trimming stripped 3 bases from V and 2 bases from J, with 7 bases between. Germline V gene data show CDR1 as SGHRS and CDR2 as YFSETQ. The CDR3 extends over 13 amino acids. CDR3 sequence reads: CASSSRDTDTQYF. The CDR3 region has the DNA TGCGCCAGCAGCTCCCGGGACACAGATACGCAGTATTTT.

V is TRBV7-9 and J is TRBJ1-2, with TRBD1 matching over 7 bases. Per the germline V gene, CDR1 is SEHNR and CDR2 is FQNEAQ (reference sequence). CDR3 length: 16 amino acids. V was clipped by 5 bases and J by 4 bases; unmatched bases: 13. CDR3 coding DNA: TGTGCCAGCAGCCAGGGGGGTGTAAAACCCCCCTATGGCTACACCTTC. It specifies CASSQGGVKPPYGYTF.

The V and J genes are TRBV6-1 and TRBJ1-1, with 7 bases aligning to TRBD1. The J segment lost 4 bases and the V segment lost 3 bases, leaving 5 bases of the junction unmatched. CDR3 length equals 14 residues. The germline gives CDR1 MNHNS, CDR2 SASEGT. CDR3 region: CASSEERDSTEAFF. The CDR3 region has the DNA TGTGCCAGCAGTGAGGAACGGGACAGCACTGAAGCTTTCTTT.

V is TRBV19 and J is TRBJ2-3, with 8 bases aligning to TRBD2. Trimming took 4 bases from V and 1 from J; bases not matched to a gene: 4. The CDR3 contains 15 residues. The germline V gene has CDR1 LNHDA and CDR2 SQIVND (reference sequence). CDR3 region: CASSRTSPRTDTQYF. In DNA form, the CDR3 reads TGTGCCAGTAGTAGGACTAGCCCTCGCACAGATACGCAGTATTTT.

The chain recombines TRBV24-1 with TRBJ1-5; the match to TRBD1 covers 7 bases. This CDR3 is 15 amino acids long. Looked up from germline, CDR1 is KGHDR and CDR2 is SFDVKD. The V and J ends lost 8 bases and 2 bases, in that order; junction bases with no gene match: 8. CDR3 coding DNA: TGTGCCACCAACTTGGACAGGCAGGGCAATCAGCCCCAGCATTTT. Its translation: CATNLDRQGNQPQHF.

The chain couples TRBV9 to TRBJ2-1, with 8 bases matching TRBD2. The CDR3 is made up of 11 amino acids. The germline CDR1 and CDR2 sequences are SGDLS and YYNGEE. Losses at the gene ends were 7 bases for V and 9 bases for J; bases not matched to a gene: 3. CDR3 in amino acids: CASGGLGEQFF. CDR3 coding DNA: TGTGCCAGCGGGGGACTAGGTGAGCAGTTCTTC.

This clone appeared a single time. This chain connects TRBV14 to TRBJ2-1; TRBD2 aligns across 11 bases. In germline, CDR1 is SGHDN, CDR2 FVKESK. The V and J ends lost 1 base and 0 bases, in that order; junction bases with no gene match: 2. This CDR3 spans 17 amino acids. CDR3 sequence (DNA): TGTGCCAGCAGCCAAGGAACTAGCGGGAGCTCCTACAATGAGCAGTTCTTC. Amino acids: CASSQGTSGSSYNEQFF.

The rearrangement uses TRBV18 and TRBJ2-3, with TRBD2 matching 8 bases. V shed 3 bases, J shed 1 base, and the junction held 6 bases outside the gene matches. CDR3 length equals 16 residues. Germline CDR1 reads KGHSH; CDR2 reads LQKENI. CDR3 region: CASSPPTSAGTDTQYF. As DNA, the CDR3 is TGTGCCAGCTCACCTCCGACTAGCGCCGGCACAGATACGCAGTATTTT.

V is TRBV27 and J is TRBJ2-1, with a weak D call TRBD1 (5 bases). This CDR3 is built from 16 residues. Trimming took 5 bases from V and 0 from J, leaving 14 bases between them. The germline CDR1 and CDR2 sequences are MNHEY and SMNVEV (reference sequence). CDR3 sequence (DNA): TGTGCCAGCAGTCAGTCGGCGACAGTCTCCTACAATGAGCAGTTCTTC. Its protein product is CASSQSATVSYNEQFF.

This chain connects TRBV5-1 to TRBJ2-5, with 8 positions matching TRBD2. V trimming: 4 bases; J trimming: 4 bases; junction bases outside the gene matches: 6. The length of the CDR3 is 14 residues. Germline values: CDR1 SGHRS, CDR2 YFSETQ. CDR3 loop: CASSPTSGRETQYF. CDR3 coding DNA: TGCGCCAGCAGCCCTACTAGCGGTCGAGAGACCCAGTACTTC.

The genes are TRBV2 and TRBJ1-5; D not resolved. This CDR3 has 15 amino acids. Trimming took off 1 base at V and 4 bases at J, with 11 bases between the two ends. CDR1 and CDR2 from the germline V gene are SNHLY and FYNNEI. The CDR3 bases are TGTGCCAGCAGTGAAGGTAATCTACCGAATCAGCCCCAGCATTTT. Translating gives CASSEGNLPNQPQHF.

J is TRBJ2-3 and V is TRBV9, with 7 positions matching TRBD1. V trimming: 3 bases; J trimming: 3 bases; junction bases outside the gene matches: 10. Germline V lookup: CDR1 SGDLS, CDR2 YYNGEE. The CDR3 covers 16 residues. CDR3 loop: CASSGSGGLGTDTQYF. CDR3 DNA: TGTGCCAGCAGCGGCTCAGGGGGTTTGGGGACAGATACGCAGTATTTT.

The chain combines TRBV19 with TRBJ1-6; maybe TRBD1 (6 bases). The CDR3 runs to 17 residues. Germline V gives CDR1 LNHDA, CDR2 SQIVND (reference sequence). With 3 bases removed from V and 7 bases from J, the gap between germline ends came to 19 bases. The CDR3 loop reads CASSMFAGASGNSPLHF. The DNA of the CDR3 is TGTGCCAGTAGTATGTTTGCAGGGGCTTCGGGAAATTCACCCCTCCACTTT.

The genes are TRBV4-1 and TRBJ2-1; 10 bases map to TRBD2. With 1 base clipped from V and 8 bases from J, the junction kept 8 bases outside the gene matches. The CDR3 runs to 16 residues. The V gene's germline CDR1 is MGHRA and CDR2 YSYEKL. The CDR3, as DNA: TGCGCCAGCAGCCAAGCTGGTAGCGGGAGGACCCATGAGCAGTTCTTC. This gives the protein CASSQAGSGRTHEQFF.

V is TRBV7-9 and J is TRBJ2-7, with D perhaps TRBD1 (5 bases). The CDR3 is made up of 13 amino acids. CDR1 and CDR2 (germline): SEHNR, FQNEAQ (reference sequence). Trimming pared 11 bases from V and 3 bases from J, leaving 17 bases between. The CDR3 here is CAGARAGSYEQYF. In nucleotides, the CDR3 is TGTGCCGGGGCCAGGGCAGGTAGCTACGAGCAGTACTTC.

This clone was found once. The gene calls are TRBV5-4 and TRBJ2-1, with D perhaps matching TRBD2 (5 bases). Germline V lookup: CDR1 SGHNT, CDR2 YYREEE (reference sequence). Between the trimmed V and J ends, which lost 0 bases and 4 bases, there was a span of 11 bases. The CDR3 runs to 15 residues. CDR3 protein: CASSLDPRGYNEQFF. The DNA for the CDR3 is TGTGCCAGCAGCTTGGATCCTCGCGGGTACAATGAGCAGTTCTTC.

The V gene is TRBV19, the J gene TRBJ2-7; 10 bases map to TRBD2. V shed 4 bases, J shed 3 bases, and the junction held 6 bases outside the gene matches. This CDR3 comprises 15 residues. The V gene's germline CDR1 is LNHDA and CDR2 SQIVND (reference sequence). The CDR3 reads CASSNPSGGFYEQYV. CDR3 DNA sequence: TGTGCCAGTAGTAATCCTAGCGGGGGATTCTACGAGCAGTACGTC.

The chain carries TRBV7-9 and TRBJ1-2; D gene uncertain. The CDR3 has 12 amino acids. The V gene lost 5 bases and the J gene lost 5 bases, with 9 bases spanning the gap. Looked up from germline, CDR1 is SEHNR and CDR2 is FQNEAQ (reference sequence). This CDR3 is CASSEVTYGYTF. As DNA, the CDR3 is TGTGCCAGCAGCGAGGTTACGTATGGCTACACCTTC.